This is a list of T cell receptor beta chains from one sample in a study of blood T cell repertoires in COVID-19. TCRdb's table, derived via immunoSEQ multiplex PCR, lists solely in-frame clones and lacks some. The sample records about 370,000 clones, about 89% being singletons. Sample: peripheral blood. Receptors were obtained from a woman younger than 45 with COVID-19, enrolled during active disease. CDR3s include the opening cysteine and the closing phenylalanine or tryptophan. A D gene is named only where the DNA matches it firmly. A row's size may be missing; if present it is once, few, many or a size class.

J gene: TRBJ1-5; V gene: TRBV6-5; clone size: .; D gene: .; CDR3 protein: CASGRGFNQPQHF; CDR3 DNA: TGTGCCAGCGGGCGGGGTTTCAATCAGCCCCAGCATTTT
J gene: TRBJ2-5; V gene: TRBV6-2/TRBV6-3; clone size: .; D gene: TRBD2; CDR3 protein: CASSYDETSGWRYF; CDR3 DNA: TGTGCCAGCAGTTACGATGAGACTAGCGGGTGGCGGTACTTC
J gene: TRBJ2-4; V gene: TRBV30; clone size: .; D gene: .; CDR3 protein: CAWAGQRNIQYF; CDR3 DNA: TGTGCCTGGGCTGGACAGCGAAACATTCAGTACTTC
J gene: TRBJ1-1; V gene: TRBV19; clone size: .; D gene: .; CDR3 protein: CASSISIRGSNAFF; CDR3 DNA: TGTGCCAGTAGTATCTCGATTAGGGGCAGTAACGCTTTCTTT
J gene: TRBJ2-5; V gene: TRBV19; clone size: .; D gene: .; CDR3 protein: CASSTGKGHQETQYF; CDR3 DNA: TGTGCCAGTAGTACAGGGAAAGGGCACCAAGAGACCCAGTACTTC
J gene: TRBJ2-1; V gene: TRBV2; clone size: .; D gene: TRBD2; CDR3 protein: CASNRLAGDYNEQFF; CDR3 DNA: TGTGCCAGCAACCGACTAGCGGGAGACTACAATGAGCAGTTCTTC
J gene: TRBJ2-2; V gene: TRBV28; clone size: .; D gene: TRBD2; CDR3 protein: CASSPEGLAYTGELFF; CDR3 DNA: TGTGCCAGCAGTCCAGAGGGACTAGCTTATACCGGGGAGCTGTTTTTT
J gene: TRBJ1-2; V gene: TRBV4-1; clone size: .; D gene: .; CDR3 protein: CASSQGGVPYGYTF; CDR3 DNA: TGCGCCAGCAGCCAAGGGGGGGTCCCCTATGGCTACACCTTC
J gene: TRBJ1-1; V gene: TRBV10-1; clone size: once; D gene: .; CDR3 protein: CASSVGATEAFF; CDR3 DNA: TGCGCCAGCAGTGTGGGGGCCACTGAAGCTTTCTTT
J gene: TRBJ2-1; V gene: TRBV5-1; clone size: .; D gene: .; CDR3 protein: CASSLAALAGDEQFF; CDR3 DNA: TGCGCCAGCAGCTTGGCTGCGCTAGCCGGCGATGAGCAGTTCTTC
J gene: TRBJ2-7; V gene: TRBV3-1/TRBV3-2; clone size: .; D gene: .; CDR3 protein: CASSKAELSYEQYF; CDR3 DNA: TGTGCCAGCAGCAAAGCGGAGCTATCCTACGAGCAGTACTTC
J gene: TRBJ2-1; V gene: TRBV7-8; clone size: .; D gene: .; CDR3 protein: CASSLGPGVAEQFF; CDR3 DNA: TGTGCCAGCAGCTTAGGGCCAGGGGTGGCTGAGCAGTTCTTC
J gene: TRBJ2-3; V gene: TRBV7-2; clone size: .; D gene: .; CDR3 protein: CASSLFGGPGQYF; CDR3 DNA: TGTGCCAGCAGCTTATTCGGGGGGCCGGGGCAGTATTTT
J gene: TRBJ1-2; V gene: TRBV9; clone size: .; D gene: TRBD1; CDR3 protein: CASSVPRGQAGYTF; CDR3 DNA: TGTGCCAGCAGCGTTCCCAGGGGGCAGGCTGGCTACACCTTC
J gene: TRBJ1-1; V gene: TRBV6-5; clone size: once; D gene: TRBD1; CDR3 protein: CASRLGQGVNTEAFF; CDR3 DNA: TGTGCCAGCAGATTGGGACAGGGGGTGAACACTGAAGCTTTCTTT
J gene: TRBJ2-7; V gene: TRBV11-1; clone size: .; D gene: .; CDR3 protein: CASSSGVGYEQYF; CDR3 DNA: TGTGCCAGCAGCTCGGGAGTTGGGTACGAGCAGTACTTC
J gene: TRBJ2-5; V gene: TRBV5-6; clone size: .; D gene: .; CDR3 protein: CASSLLRREAVQETQYF; CDR3 DNA: TGTGCCAGCAGCTTGCTTAGGAGGGAGGCTGTCCAAGAGACCCAGTACTTC
J gene: TRBJ2-1; V gene: TRBV5-1; clone size: .; D gene: TRBD2; CDR3 protein: CASSQGAGGPYNEQFF; CDR3 DNA: TGCGCCAGCAGCCAGGGCGCGGGGGGGCCCTACAATGAGCAGTTCTTC
J gene: TRBJ1-6; V gene: TRBV10-2; clone size: once; D gene: .; CDR3 protein: CASSETQGIGNSPLHF; CDR3 DNA: TGCGCCAGCAGTGAGACGCAGGGAATAGGCAATTCACCCCTCCACTTT
J gene: TRBJ1-5; V gene: TRBV7-8; clone size: once; D gene: TRBD1; CDR3 protein: CASSPGTGGLGNQPQHF; CDR3 DNA: TGTGCCAGCAGCCCCGGGACAGGGGGCCTTGGCAATCAGCCCCAGCATTTT
J gene: TRBJ1-1; V gene: TRBV7-2; clone size: .; D gene: .; CDR3 protein: CASSLLRMAEAFF; CDR3 DNA: TGTGCCAGCAGCTTATTGCGAATGGCTGAAGCTTTCTTT
J gene: TRBJ2-1; V gene: TRBV5-4; clone size: .; D gene: .; CDR3 protein: CASSLVRDWGSYNEQFF; CDR3 DNA: TGTGCCAGCAGCTTGGTGCGGGACTGGGGGTCCTACAATGAGCAGTTCTTC
J gene: TRBJ2-5; V gene: TRBV27; clone size: once; D gene: TRBD2; CDR3 protein: CASSVLAGGKETQYF; CDR3 DNA: TGTGCCAGCAGCGTTCTAGCGGGAGGGAAAGAGACCCAGTACTTC
J gene: TRBJ1-3; V gene: TRBV2; clone size: .; D gene: TRBD1; CDR3 protein: CASGTEIVSGNTIYF; CDR3 DNA: TGTGCCAGCGGGACAGAAATTGTCTCTGGAAACACCATATATTTT
J gene: TRBJ2-2; V gene: TRBV6-5; clone size: .; D gene: TRBD1; CDR3 protein: CASSTGGYGELFF; CDR3 DNA: TGTGCCAGCAGCACAGGGGGCTACGGGGAGCTGTTTTTT
J gene: TRBJ2-2; V gene: TRBV7-3; clone size: .; D gene: .; CDR3 protein: CASSAGTDTGELFF; CDR3 DNA: TGTGCCAGCAGCGCCGGGACTGACACCGGGGAGCTGTTTTTT
J gene: TRBJ1-5; V gene: TRBV30; clone size: .; D gene: TRBD1; CDR3 protein: CAWSPPGQDQPQHF; CDR3 DNA: TGTGCCTGGAGTCCCCCGGGACAGGATCAGCCCCAGCATTTT
J gene: TRBJ1-5; V gene: TRBV30; clone size: .; D gene: TRBD1; CDR3 protein: CAWSHTGTVNQPQHF; CDR3 DNA: TGTGCCTGGAGTCATACCGGGACAGTTAACCAGCCCCAGCATTTT
J gene: TRBJ1-1; V gene: TRBV6-5; clone size: .; D gene: TRBD1; CDR3 protein: CASSRTGGGTEAFF; CDR3 DNA: TGTGCCAGCAGCCGCACAGGGGGGGGGACTGAAGCTTTCTTT
J gene: TRBJ2-1; V gene: TRBV3-1/TRBV3-2; clone size: few; D gene: .; CDR3 protein: CASSQGGSGNEQFF; CDR3 DNA: TGTGCCAGCAGCCAAGGGGGTAGCGGCAATGAGCAGTTCTTC
J gene: TRBJ1-2; V gene: TRBV7-2; clone size: .; D gene: TRBD1; CDR3 protein: CASSPGQGGYGYTF; CDR3 DNA: TGTGCCAGCAGCCCGGGACAGGGAGGTTATGGCTACACCTTC
J gene: TRBJ1-5; V gene: TRBV6-2/TRBV6-3; clone size: .; D gene: .; CDR3 protein: CASSYGDINQPQHF; CDR3 DNA: TGTGCCAGCAGTTACGGGGACATAAATCAGCCCCAGCATTTT
J gene: TRBJ2-7; V gene: TRBV5-4; clone size: .; D gene: .; CDR3 protein: CASSPDLTRINEQYF; CDR3 DNA: TGTGCCAGCAGCCCGGACCTGACTAGAATTAACGAGCAGTACTTC
J gene: TRBJ1-4; V gene: TRBV7-2; clone size: .; D gene: TRBD1; CDR3 protein: CASSTRTGLNEKLFF; CDR3 DNA: TGTGCCAGCAGCACCCGGACAGGCCTTAATGAAAAACTGTTTTTT
J gene: TRBJ2-7; V gene: TRBV2; clone size: .; D gene: TRBD2; CDR3 protein: CASSALAGVGEQYF; CDR3 DNA: TGTGCCAGCAGCGCGCTAGCGGGAGTTGGCGAGCAGTACTTC
J gene: TRBJ1-1; V gene: TRBV12-3/TRBV12-4; clone size: .; D gene: .; CDR3 protein: CASSSTVNTEAFF; CDR3 DNA: TGTGCCAGCAGTTCCACAGTTAACACTGAAGCTTTCTTT
J gene: TRBJ2-3; V gene: TRBV3-1/TRBV3-2; clone size: .; D gene: .; CDR3 protein: CASGADTQYF; CDR3 DNA: TGTGCCAGCGGGGCCGATACGCAGTATTTT
J gene: TRBJ2-7; V gene: TRBV27; clone size: .; D gene: TRBD2; CDR3 protein: CASSFLAGGAYGHEQYF; CDR3 DNA: TGTGCCAGCAGTTTCCTAGCGGGAGGCGCCTACGGTCACGAGCAGTACTTC
J gene: TRBJ2-7; V gene: TRBV9; clone size: once; D gene: TRBD1; CDR3 protein: CASSVALTGGQHEQYF; CDR3 DNA: TGTGCCAGCAGCGTAGCCCTGACAGGGGGCCAGCACGAGCAGTACTTC
J gene: TRBJ2-7; V gene: TRBV4-1; clone size: .; D gene: TRBD1; CDR3 protein: CASSQDTGGYEQYF; CDR3 DNA: TGCGCCAGCAGCCAAGATACAGGGGGCTACGAGCAGTACTTC
J gene: TRBJ2-5; V gene: TRBV7-9; clone size: .; D gene: TRBD2; CDR3 protein: CASSLLTGGHETQYF; CDR3 DNA: TGTGCCAGCAGCTTATTAACGGGAGGGCATGAGACCCAGTACTTC
J gene: TRBJ2-7; V gene: TRBV7-2; clone size: .; D gene: .; CDR3 protein: CASSPLVRGGSYEQYF; CDR3 DNA: TGTGCCAGCAGCCCATTGGTTCGCGGGGGCAGTTACGAGCAGTACTTC
J gene: TRBJ2-2; V gene: TRBV7-9; clone size: .; D gene: TRBD2; CDR3 protein: CASSLSLAGSGNTGELFF; CDR3 DNA: TGTGCCAGCAGCTTATCTTTAGCGGGGTCTGGGAACACCGGGGAGCTGTTTTTT
J gene: TRBJ2-7; V gene: TRBV6-2/TRBV6-3; clone size: once; D gene: TRBD1; CDR3 protein: CASSLLRQGRNEQYF; CDR3 DNA: TGTGCCAGCAGCTTACTTAGACAGGGACGGAACGAGCAGTACTTC
J gene: TRBJ1-1; V gene: TRBV18; clone size: .; D gene: .; CDR3 protein: CASSPLRGGRGIEAFF; CDR3 DNA: TGTGCCAGCTCACCCTTACGGGGGGGCAGGGGCATTGAAGCTTTCTTT
J gene: TRBJ1-5; V gene: TRBV2; clone size: .; D gene: TRBD1; CDR3 protein: CASSEARQGSNQPQHF; CDR3 DNA: TGTGCCAGCAGTGAAGCGAGACAGGGAAGCAATCAGCCCCAGCATTTT
J gene: TRBJ2-7; V gene: TRBV27; clone size: .; D gene: .; CDR3 protein: CASSQKWGAYEQYF; CDR3 DNA: TGTGCCAGCAGTCAAAAGTGGGGAGCGTACGAGCAGTACTTC
J gene: TRBJ2-7; V gene: TRBV11-2; clone size: once; D gene: TRBD2; CDR3 protein: CASRAASGSSYEQYF; CDR3 DNA: TGTGCCAGCAGGGCCGCTAGCGGGAGTTCCTACGAGCAGTACTTC
J gene: TRBJ1-4; V gene: TRBV30; clone size: .; D gene: .; CDR3 protein: CAWSSSGATNEKLFF; CDR3 DNA: TGTGCCTGGAGTTCCTCGGGAGCAACTAATGAAAAACTGTTTTTT
J gene: TRBJ2-7; V gene: TRBV29-1; clone size: .; D gene: .; CDR3 protein: CSVDSQGHEQYF; CDR3 DNA: TGCAGCGTTGATTCTCAGGGCCACGAGCAGTACTTC
J gene: TRBJ2-1; V gene: TRBV9; clone size: .; D gene: TRBD2; CDR3 protein: CASSVELAGGNEQFF; CDR3 DNA: TGTGCCAGCAGCGTAGAACTAGCGGGAGGAAATGAGCAGTTCTTC
J gene: TRBJ1-1; V gene: TRBV5-1; clone size: .; D gene: .; CDR3 protein: CASSTQGEDTEAFF; CDR3 DNA: TGCGCCAGCAGCACACAGGGAGAGGACACTGAAGCTTTCTTT
J gene: TRBJ2-5; V gene: TRBV28; clone size: .; D gene: TRBD1; CDR3 protein: CASRGADRVQTQYF; CDR3 DNA: TGTGCCAGCAGGGGGGCGGACAGGGTCCAGACCCAGTACTTC
J gene: TRBJ1-2; V gene: TRBV29-1; clone size: .; D gene: TRBD1; CDR3 protein: CSVIPSGTAFYGYTF; CDR3 DNA: TGCAGCGTTATTCCCTCCGGGACAGCCTTCTATGGCTACACCTTC